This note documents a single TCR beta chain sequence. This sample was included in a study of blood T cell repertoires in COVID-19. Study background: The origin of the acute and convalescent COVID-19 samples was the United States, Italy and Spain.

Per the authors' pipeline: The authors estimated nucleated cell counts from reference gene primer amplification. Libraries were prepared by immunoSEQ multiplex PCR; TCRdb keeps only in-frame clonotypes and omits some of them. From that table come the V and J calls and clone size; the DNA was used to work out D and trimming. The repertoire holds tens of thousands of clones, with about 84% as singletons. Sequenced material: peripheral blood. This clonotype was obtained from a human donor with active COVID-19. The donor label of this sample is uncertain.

Written as DNA, the CDR3 is TGTGCCATCAACGGCGGGACTAGCACAGATACGCAGTATTTT. Protein product: CAINGGTSTDTQYF. The J gene is TRBJ2-3, the V gene TRBV10-3; D might be TRBD2 (6 bases). CDR1 ENHRY and CDR2 SYGVKD come from the germline V gene. Trimming stripped 7 bases from V and 0 bases from J, with 11 bases between. The CDR3 is made up of 14 amino acids.